A single T cell receptor beta chain is shown here with its context. What antigen it recognizes has not been identified. No per-base quality is available; no much larger clone lies one base away. The immunoSEQ Assay, a bias-controlled multiplex PCR, was used to amplify TCRbeta CDR3 regions from genomic DNA. As for the authors' bioinformatics: The number of nucleated cells in each sample was estimated from the amplification of reference gene primers within the assay. To quantify the absolute abundance of each unique TCRbeta CDR3 rearrangement, sequence reads were collapsed and filtered. For each sample, productive Simpson clonality was calculated as the square root of Simpson's diversity index over productive rearrangements. Entries here come from immuneACCESS through TCRdb and include only in-frame sequences with V and J called. Some clones fail to appear in such tables; in the studies checked, an unresolved V gene covers under half of the shortfall, and the cause of the remainder is unknown. V and J calls and clone size follow that table, whereas D and trimming were derived from the DNA. The sample data list roughly 220,000 clones, and 60% to 85% of these were observed just once. 4.5% to 7% of the sample belongs to the ten largest clones.

These data originate in a study of blood T cell repertoires in COVID-19 (dated by TCRdb to the early 2020s). At the level of the whole study: Samples from collaborators originated in the United States, Italy and Spain and spanned both the acute and convalescent phases of COVID-19. The repertoires were released in a freely available public database meant as a resource for research on the immune response to SARS-CoV-2. The prospective study material was composed of cDNA or gDNA derived from T cells, B-cell-depleted T cells, or PBMCs. Subjects who had been exposed to COVID-19, were actively infected with it, or had recovered from it provided the deeply sampled blood TCRbeta repertoires that made up the dataset. Samples came from the ongoing ImmuneRACE study (first 160 participants) plus 1,254 subjects from 6 global collaborators. Where available, HLA class I and class II types were obtained from metadata supplied by the sample provider rather than from assay-based typing. Sample metadata almost always included a de-identified subject ID, COVID-19 status, age in years and sex.

The full study reports these points: How much clinical and demographic metadata was included differed by source and by participant, and the metadata was provided uncurated.

V is cut back by 5 bases and J by 4 bases, with 4 bases in the junction unmatched. The germline V gene provides CDR1 SQVTM and CDR2 ANQGSEA. From cysteine to phenylalanine, the CDR3 is 12 amino acids long. The entry retains the CDR3 DNA only, 36 bases that are in frame from base 1. The collaborating institutions used their own protocols to collect whole blood in K2EDTA tubes. For TCRbeta analysis, collaborators shipped samples in one of three forms: frozen whole blood, isolated PBMCs, or DNA extracted from either of those sample types. The clonotype was recovered from a woman in her 70s with acute or convalescent COVID-19. This sequence uses TRBV29-1 and TRBJ2-5; the central 7 bases match TRBD1. The sample was peripheral blood. The CDR3 region: CSVHRGRETQYF. The nucleotide sequence is given as TGCAGCGTTCACAGGGGTCGAGAGACCCAGTACTTC.